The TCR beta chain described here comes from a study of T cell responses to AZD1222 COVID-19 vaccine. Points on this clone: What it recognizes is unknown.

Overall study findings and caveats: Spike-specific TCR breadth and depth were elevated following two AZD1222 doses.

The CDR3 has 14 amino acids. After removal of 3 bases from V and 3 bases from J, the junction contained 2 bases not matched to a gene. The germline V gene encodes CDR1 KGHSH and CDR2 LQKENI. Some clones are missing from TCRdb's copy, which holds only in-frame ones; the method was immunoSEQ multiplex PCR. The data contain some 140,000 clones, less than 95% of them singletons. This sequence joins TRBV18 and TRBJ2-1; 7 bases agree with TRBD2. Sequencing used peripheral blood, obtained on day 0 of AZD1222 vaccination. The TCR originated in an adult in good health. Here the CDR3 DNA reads TGTGCCAGCTCACCGACTAGCTTCTACAATGAGCAGTTCTTC. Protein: CASSPTSFYNEQFF.